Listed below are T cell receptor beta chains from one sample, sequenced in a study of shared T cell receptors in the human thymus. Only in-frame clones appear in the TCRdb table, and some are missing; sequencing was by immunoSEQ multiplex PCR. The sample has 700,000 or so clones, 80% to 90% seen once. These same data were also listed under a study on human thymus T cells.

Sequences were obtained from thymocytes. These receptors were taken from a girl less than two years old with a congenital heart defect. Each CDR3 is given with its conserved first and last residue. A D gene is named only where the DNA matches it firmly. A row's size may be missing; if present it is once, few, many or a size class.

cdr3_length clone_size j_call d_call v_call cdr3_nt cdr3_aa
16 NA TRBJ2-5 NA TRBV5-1 TGCGCCAGCAGCCGACGCAGGGGTGGCCTAAAAGAGACCCAGTACTTC CASSRRRGGLKETQYF
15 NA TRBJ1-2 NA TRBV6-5 TGTGCCAGCACCAATCCGGGACTCTTGTCGGACGGCTACACCTTC CASTNPGLLSDGYTF
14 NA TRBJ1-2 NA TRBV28 TGTGCCAGCAGTTACGCTCAAGAGCCCTATGGCTACACCTTC CASSYAQEPYGYTF
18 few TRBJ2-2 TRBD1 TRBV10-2 TGCGCCAGCAGCCGCTTACCGACAGGGATGGGGAACACCGGGGAGCTGTTTTTT CASSRLPTGMGNTGELFF
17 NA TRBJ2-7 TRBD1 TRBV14 TGTGCCAGCAGCCAAATGGTGGGTACAGGGGACCACTACGAGCAGTACTTC CASSQMVGTGDHYEQYF
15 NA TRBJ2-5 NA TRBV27 TGTGCCAGCAGTCCGTCAACGCGGGGCCAAGAGACCCAGTACTTC CASSPSTRGQETQYF
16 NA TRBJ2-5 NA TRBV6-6 TGTGCCAGCAGTTACCCGTCAGGGGTCGACCAAGAGACCCAGTACTTC CASSYPSGVDQETQYF
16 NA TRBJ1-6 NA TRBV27 TGTGCCAGCAGTTTACTGGGACTCGCGGCCAGTTCCCCCCTCCACTTT CASSLLGLAASSPLHF
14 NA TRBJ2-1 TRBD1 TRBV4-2 TGTGCCAGCAGCCGAGACAGGGAACTCGATGAGCAGTTCTTC CASSRDRELDEQFF
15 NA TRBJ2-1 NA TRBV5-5 TGTGCCAGCAGCTTCGGGGGAAACTCCGACAATGAGCAGTTCTTC CASSFGGNSDNEQFF
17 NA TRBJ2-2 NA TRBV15 TGTGCCACCAGCAGAGCGTCACAGGGATTCGGAGCCGGGGAGCTGTTTTTT CATSRASQGFGAGELFF
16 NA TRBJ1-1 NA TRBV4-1 TGCGCCAGCAGCCAAGCTAAGGCAGGGAAGTCAGCTGAAGCTTTCTTT CASSQAKAGKSAEAFF
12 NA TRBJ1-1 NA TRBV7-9 TGTGCCAGCAGGCCAGGTAACACTGAAGCTTTCTTT CASRPGNTEAFF
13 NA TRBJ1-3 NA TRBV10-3 TGTGCCATCAGGGCTCACTCTGGAAACACCATATATTTT CAIRAHSGNTIYF
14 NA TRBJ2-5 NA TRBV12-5 TGTGCTAGTGGTTTGCCCTCGGGATCGGAGACCCAGTACTTC CASGLPSGSETQYF
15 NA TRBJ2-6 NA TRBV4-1 TGCGCCAGCAGCCAATTAGTCTCTGGGGCCAACGTCCTGACTTTC CASSQLVSGANVLTF
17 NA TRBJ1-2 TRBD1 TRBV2 TGTGCCAGCAGTGAGGTGGGGCAGGACAGGGTTGGGTATGGCTACACCTTC CASSEVGQDRVGYGYTF
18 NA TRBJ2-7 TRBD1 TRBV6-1 TGTGCCAGCAGTGAACCGGGACAGGCATCGCGAGTATCCTACGAGCAGTACTTC CASSEPGQASRVSYEQYF
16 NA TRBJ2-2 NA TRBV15 TGTGCCACCAGCAGAGGCAAACCTAGGGGTGCCGGGGAGCTGTTTTTT CATSRGKPRGAGELFF
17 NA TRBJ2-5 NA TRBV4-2 TGTGCCAGCAGCCAAGAAAGGGAGAAGGGGGGGCGAGAGACCCAGTACTTC CASSQEREKGGRETQYF